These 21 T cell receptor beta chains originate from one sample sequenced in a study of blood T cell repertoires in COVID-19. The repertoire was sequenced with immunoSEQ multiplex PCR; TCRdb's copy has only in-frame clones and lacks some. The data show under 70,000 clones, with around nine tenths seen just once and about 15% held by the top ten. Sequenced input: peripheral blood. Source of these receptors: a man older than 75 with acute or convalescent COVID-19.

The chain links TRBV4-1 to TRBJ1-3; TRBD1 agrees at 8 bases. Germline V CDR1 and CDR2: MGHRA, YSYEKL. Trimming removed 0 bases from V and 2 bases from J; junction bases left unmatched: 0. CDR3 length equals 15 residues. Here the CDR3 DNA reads TGCGCCAGCAGCCAAGAACAGGGGGCTGGAAACACCATATATTTT. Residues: CASSQEQGAGNTIYF.

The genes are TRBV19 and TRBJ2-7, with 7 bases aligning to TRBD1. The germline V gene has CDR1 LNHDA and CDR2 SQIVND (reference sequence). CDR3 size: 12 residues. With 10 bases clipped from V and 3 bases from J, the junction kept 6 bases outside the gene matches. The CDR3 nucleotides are TGTGCCACCGAGGGACAGAACTACGAGCAGTACTTC. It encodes CATEGQNYEQYF.

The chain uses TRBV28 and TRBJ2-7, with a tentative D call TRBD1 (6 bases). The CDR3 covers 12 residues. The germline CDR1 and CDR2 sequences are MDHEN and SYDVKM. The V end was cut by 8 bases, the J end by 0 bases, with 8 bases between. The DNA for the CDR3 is TGTGCCAGCGGGACACACTCCTACGAGCAGTACTTC. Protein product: CASGTHSYEQYF.

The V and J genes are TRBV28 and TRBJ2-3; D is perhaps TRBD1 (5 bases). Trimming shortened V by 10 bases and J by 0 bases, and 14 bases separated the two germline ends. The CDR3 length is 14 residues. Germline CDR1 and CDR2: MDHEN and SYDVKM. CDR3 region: CATKVTGSTDTQYF. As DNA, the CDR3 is TGTGCCACCAAAGTCACAGGTAGCACAGATACGCAGTATTTT.

The CDR3 protein is CASSFPANSYEQYF. The DNA for the CDR3 is TGTGCCAGCAGCTTCCCAGCGAACTCCTACGAGCAGTACTTC. V usage is TRBV5-6 and J usage is TRBJ2-7; D unresolved. CDR3 length: 14 residues. Per germline, CDR1 SGHDT and CDR2 YYEEEE. The V and J ends lost 2 bases and 0 bases respectively, with 9 bases between them.

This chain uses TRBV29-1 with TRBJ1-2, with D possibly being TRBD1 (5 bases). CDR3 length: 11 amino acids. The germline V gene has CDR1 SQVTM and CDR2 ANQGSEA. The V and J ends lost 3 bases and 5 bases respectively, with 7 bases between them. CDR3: CSVDRDYGYTF. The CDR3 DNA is TGCAGCGTTGACAGGGATTATGGCTACACCTTC.

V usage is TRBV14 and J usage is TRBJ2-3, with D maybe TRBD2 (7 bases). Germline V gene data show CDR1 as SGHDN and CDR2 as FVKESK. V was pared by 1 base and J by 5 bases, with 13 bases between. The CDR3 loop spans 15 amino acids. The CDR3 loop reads CASSQAGGPQDTQYF. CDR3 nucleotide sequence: TGTGCCAGCAGCCAAGCGGGGGGCCCACAAGATACGCAGTATTTT.

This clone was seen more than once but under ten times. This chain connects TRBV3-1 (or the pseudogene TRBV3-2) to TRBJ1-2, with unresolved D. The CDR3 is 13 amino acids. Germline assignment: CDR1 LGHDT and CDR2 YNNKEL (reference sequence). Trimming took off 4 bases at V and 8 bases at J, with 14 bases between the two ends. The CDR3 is CASSPNTRGGYTF. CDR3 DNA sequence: TGTGCCAGCAGCCCAAACACGCGGGGAGGCTACACCTTC.

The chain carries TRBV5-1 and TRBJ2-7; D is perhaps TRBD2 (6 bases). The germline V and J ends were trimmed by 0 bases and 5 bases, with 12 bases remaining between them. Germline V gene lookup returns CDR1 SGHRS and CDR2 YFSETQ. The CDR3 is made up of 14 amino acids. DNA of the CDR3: TGCGCCAGCAGCTTGGTTGGGGGGAGCCACGAGCAGTACTTC. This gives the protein CASSLVGGSHEQYF.

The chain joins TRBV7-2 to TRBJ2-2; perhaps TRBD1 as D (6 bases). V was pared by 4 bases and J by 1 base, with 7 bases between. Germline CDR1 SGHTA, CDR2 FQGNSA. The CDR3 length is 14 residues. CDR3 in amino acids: CASSSGQNTGELFF. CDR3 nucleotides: TGTGCCAGCAGCTCGGGACAGAACACCGGGGAGCTGTTTTTT.

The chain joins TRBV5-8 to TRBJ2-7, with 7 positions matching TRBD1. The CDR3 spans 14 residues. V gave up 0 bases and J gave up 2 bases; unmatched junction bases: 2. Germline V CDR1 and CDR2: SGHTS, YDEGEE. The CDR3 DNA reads TGTGCCAGCAGCTTGGGTACAGGGGCCTACGAGCAGTACTTC. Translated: CASSLGTGAYEQYF.

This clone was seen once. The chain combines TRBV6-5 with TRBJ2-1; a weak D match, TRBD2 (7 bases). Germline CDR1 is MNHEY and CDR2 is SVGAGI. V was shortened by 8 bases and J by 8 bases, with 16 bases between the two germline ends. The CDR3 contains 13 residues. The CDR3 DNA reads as TGTGCCAGCGGGGGGGCCTTCGGCCATGAGCAGTTCTTC. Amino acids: CASGGAFGHEQFF.

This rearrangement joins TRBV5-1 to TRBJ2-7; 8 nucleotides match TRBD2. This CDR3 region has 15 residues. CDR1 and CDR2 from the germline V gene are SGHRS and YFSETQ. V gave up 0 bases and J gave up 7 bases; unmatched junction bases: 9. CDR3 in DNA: TGCGCCAGCAGCTTGGAGAGCCTTCCGGGGGGGGAGCAGTACTTC. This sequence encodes CASSLESLPGGEQYF.

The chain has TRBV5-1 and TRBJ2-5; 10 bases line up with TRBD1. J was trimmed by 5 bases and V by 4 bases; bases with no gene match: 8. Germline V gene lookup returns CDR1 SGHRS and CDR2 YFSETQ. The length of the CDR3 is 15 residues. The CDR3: CASSLDRGRGETQYF. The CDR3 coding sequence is TGCGCCAGCAGCCTAGACAGGGGGCGCGGGGAGACCCAGTACTTC. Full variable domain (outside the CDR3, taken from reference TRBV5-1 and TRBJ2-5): KAGVTQTPRYLIKTRGQQVTLSCSPISGHRSVSWYQQTPGQGLQFLFEYFSETQRNKGNFPGRFSGRQFSNSRSEMNVSTLELGDSALYLCASSLDRGRGETQYFGPGTRLLVL.

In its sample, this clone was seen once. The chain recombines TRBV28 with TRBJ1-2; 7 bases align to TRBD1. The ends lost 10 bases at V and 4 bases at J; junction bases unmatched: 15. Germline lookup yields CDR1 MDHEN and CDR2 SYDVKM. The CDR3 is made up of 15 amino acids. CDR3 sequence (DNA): TGTGCCACCTCCCCCGGACAGGAGGCTCTCTATGGCTACACCTTC. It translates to CATSPGQEALYGYTF.

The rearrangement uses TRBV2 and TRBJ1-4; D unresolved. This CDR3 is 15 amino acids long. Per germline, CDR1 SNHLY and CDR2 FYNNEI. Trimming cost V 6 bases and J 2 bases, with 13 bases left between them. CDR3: CASRRQEGTNEKLFF. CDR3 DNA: TGTGCCAGCAGACGCCAGGAGGGTACTAATGAAAAACTGTTTTTT. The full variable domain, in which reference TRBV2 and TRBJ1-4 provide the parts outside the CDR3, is EPEVTQTPSHQVTQMGQEVILRCVPISNHLYFYWYRQILGQKVEFLVSFYNNEISEKSEIFDDQFSVERPDGSNFTLKIRSTKLEDSAMYFCASRRQEGTNEKLFFGSGTQLSVL.

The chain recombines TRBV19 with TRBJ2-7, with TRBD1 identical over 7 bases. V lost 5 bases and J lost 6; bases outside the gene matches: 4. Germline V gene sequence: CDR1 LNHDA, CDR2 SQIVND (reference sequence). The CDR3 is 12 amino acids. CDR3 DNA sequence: TGTGCCAGTAGTGACAGGGTTGGCGAGCAGTACTTC. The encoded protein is CASSDRVGEQYF.

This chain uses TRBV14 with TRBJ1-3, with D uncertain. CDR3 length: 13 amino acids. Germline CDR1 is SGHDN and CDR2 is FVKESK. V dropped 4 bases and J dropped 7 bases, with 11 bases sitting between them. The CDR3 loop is CASSLRTGNTIYF. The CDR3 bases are TGTGCCAGCAGCCTGAGGACGGGGAACACCATATATTTT. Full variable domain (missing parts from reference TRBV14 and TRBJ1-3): EAGVTQFPSHSVIEKGQTVTLRCDPISGHDNLYWYRRVMGKEIKFLLHFVKESKQDESGMPNNRFLAERTGGTYSTLKVQPAELEDSGVYFCASSLRTGNTIYFGEGSWLTVV.

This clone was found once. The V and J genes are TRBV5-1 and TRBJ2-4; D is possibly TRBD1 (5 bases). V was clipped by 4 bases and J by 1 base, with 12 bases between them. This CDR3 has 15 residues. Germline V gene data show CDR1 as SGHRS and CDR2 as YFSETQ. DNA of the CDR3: TGCGCCAGCAGCCCAGGGATGGGGGCCAAAAACATTCAGTACTTC. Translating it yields CASSPGMGAKNIQYF. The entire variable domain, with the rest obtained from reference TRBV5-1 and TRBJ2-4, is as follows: KAGVTQTPRYLIKTRGQQVTLSCSPISGHRSVSWYQQTPGQGLQFLFEYFSETQRNKGNFPGRFSGRQFSNSRSEMNVSTLELGDSALYLCASSPGMGAKNIQYFGAGTRLSVL.

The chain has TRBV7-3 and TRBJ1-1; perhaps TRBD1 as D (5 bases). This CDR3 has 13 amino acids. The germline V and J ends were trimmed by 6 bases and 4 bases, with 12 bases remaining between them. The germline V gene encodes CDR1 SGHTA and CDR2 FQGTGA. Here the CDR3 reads CASSPGVTTEAFF. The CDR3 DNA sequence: TGTGCCAGCAGTCCGGGGGTAACCACTGAAGCTTTCTTT.

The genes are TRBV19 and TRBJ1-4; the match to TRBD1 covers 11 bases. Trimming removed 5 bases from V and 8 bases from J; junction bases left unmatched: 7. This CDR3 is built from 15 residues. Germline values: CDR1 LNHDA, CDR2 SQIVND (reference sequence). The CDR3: CASSQPGQGGEKLFF. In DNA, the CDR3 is TGTGCCAGTAGTCAGCCGGGACAGGGGGGAGAAAAACTGTTTTTT.